The clone carrying this T cell receptor (beta chain) was picked up a small number of times. A much more abundant neighbour one base away suggests this may be a read error. The data were taken from a study of T cells in Graves' hyperthyroidism and ophthalmopathy. In germline, CDR1 is MDHEN, CDR2 SYDVKM. The CDR3 is made up of 11 amino acids. Amplification of TCR beta CDR3 regions used RNA as the template. The HTBI primer set served for first-round RT-PCR of the TCR CDR3. One entry per CDR3 protein, called by TCRdb with MiXCR from the multiplex PCR reads. There are 500,000 to 700,000 distinct CDR3 sequences in the sample; roughly a sixth occur only once, and approximately 20% lies in the top ten.

This receptor was obtained from a woman aged 18-35 years with Graves' hyperthyroidism. This rearrangement joins TRBV28 to TRBJ2-1; D is perhaps TRBD2 (5 bases). Sequencing input: blood. The chain's CDR3 is CASSPRTQQCF. The CDR3 bases are TGTGCCAGCAGTCCCAGGACTCAGCAGTGCTTC.